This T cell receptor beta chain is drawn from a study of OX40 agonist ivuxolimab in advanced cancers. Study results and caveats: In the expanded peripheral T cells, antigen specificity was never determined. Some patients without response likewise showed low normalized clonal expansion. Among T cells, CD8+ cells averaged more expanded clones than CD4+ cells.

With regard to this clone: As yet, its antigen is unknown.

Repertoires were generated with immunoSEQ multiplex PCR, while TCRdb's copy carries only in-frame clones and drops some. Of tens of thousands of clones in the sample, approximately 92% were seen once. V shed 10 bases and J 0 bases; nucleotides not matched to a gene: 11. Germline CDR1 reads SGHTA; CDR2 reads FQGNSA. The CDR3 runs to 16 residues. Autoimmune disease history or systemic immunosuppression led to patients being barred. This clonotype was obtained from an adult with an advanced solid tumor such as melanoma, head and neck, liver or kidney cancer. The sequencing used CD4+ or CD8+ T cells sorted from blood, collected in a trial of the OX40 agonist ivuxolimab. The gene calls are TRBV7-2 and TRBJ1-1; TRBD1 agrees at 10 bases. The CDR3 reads CATSPGTGAMNTEAFF. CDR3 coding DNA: TGTGCCACCTCCCCCGGGACAGGGGCCATGAACACTGAAGCTTTCTTT. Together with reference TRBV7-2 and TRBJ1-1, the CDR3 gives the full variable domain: GAGVSQSPSNKVTEKGKDVELRCDPISGHTALYWYRQSLGQGLEFLIYFQGNSAPDKSGLPSDRFSAERTGGSVSTLTIQRTQQEDSAVYLCATSPGTGAMNTEAFFGQGTRLTVV.